This T cell receptor beta chain was obtained from a study of cytomegalovirus exposure and HLA in healthy donors. Donors sampled were nominally healthy, though unrecorded immune exposures were likely. Use of 60 Vbeta and 13 Jbeta primers characterized the PCR. TCRdb's table, derived via immunoSEQ multiplex PCR, lists solely in-frame clones and lacks some. Seen here are approximately 150,000 clones, more than 60% observed once, and the top ten hold 4.9%. Germline-derived CDR1 and CDR2 are SGHNT and YYREEE (reference sequence). J gave up 1 base and V 5 bases, and 6 bases lay outside the gene matches. This CDR3 contains 14 residues.

The source material was PBMCs. The sequence was obtained from a male donor in good health and CMV-seronegative. The V call is TRBV5-4, the J call TRBJ2-7; 7 bases line up with TRBD1. This CDR3 reads CASSTGEASYEQYF. For the CDR3, the DNA is TGTGCCAGCAGTACAGGGGAAGCTTCCTACGAGCAGTACTTC.